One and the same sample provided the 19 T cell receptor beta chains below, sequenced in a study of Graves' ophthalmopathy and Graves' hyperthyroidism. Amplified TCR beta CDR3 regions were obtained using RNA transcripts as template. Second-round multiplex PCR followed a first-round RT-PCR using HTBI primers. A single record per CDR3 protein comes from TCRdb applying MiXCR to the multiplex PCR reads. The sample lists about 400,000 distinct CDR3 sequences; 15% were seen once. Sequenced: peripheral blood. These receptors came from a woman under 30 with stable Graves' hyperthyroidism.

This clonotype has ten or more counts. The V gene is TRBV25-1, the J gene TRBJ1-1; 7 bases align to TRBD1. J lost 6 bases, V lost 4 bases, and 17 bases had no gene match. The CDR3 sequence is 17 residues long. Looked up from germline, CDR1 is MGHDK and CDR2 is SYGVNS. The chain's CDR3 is CASSVFQTGWSPAEAFF. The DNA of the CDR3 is TGTGCCAGCAGTGTCTTCCAGACAGGGTGGTCCCCGGCTGAAGCTTTCTTT.

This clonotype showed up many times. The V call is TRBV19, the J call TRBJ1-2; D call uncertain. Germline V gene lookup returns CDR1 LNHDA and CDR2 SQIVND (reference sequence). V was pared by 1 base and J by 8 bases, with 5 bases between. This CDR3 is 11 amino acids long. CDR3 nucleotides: TGTGCCAGTAGTATAGCGGGGGGCTACACCTTC. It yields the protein CASSIAGGYTF. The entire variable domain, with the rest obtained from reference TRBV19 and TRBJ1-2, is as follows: DGGITQSPKYLFRKEGQNVTLSCEQNLNHDAMYWYRQDPGQGLRLIYYSQIVNDFQKGDIAEGYSVSREKKESFPLTVTSAQKNPTAFYLCASSIAGGYTFGSGTRLTVV.

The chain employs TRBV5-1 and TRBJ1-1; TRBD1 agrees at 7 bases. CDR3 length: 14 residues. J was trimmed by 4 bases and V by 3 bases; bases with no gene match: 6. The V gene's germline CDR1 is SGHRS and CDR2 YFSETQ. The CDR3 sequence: CASSSKTGITEAFF. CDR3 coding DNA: TGCGCCAGCAGCTCCAAGACAGGGATCACTGAAGCTTTCTTT.

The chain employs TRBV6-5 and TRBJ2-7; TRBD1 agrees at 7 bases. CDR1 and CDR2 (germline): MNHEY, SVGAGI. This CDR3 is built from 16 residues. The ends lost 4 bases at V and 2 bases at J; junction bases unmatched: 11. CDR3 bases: TGTGCCAGCAGTTCCTTACCTTCGGGGACAGCCTACGAGCAGTACTTC. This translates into CASSSLPSGTAYEQYF.

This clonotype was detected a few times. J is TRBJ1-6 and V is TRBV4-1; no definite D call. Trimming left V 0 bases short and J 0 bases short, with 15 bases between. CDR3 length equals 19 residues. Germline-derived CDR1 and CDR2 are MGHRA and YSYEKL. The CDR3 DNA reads TGCGCCAGCAGCCAAGATCTATTCGGGTTGAGCTCCTATAATTCACCCCTCCACTTT. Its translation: CASSQDLFGLSSYNSPLHF.

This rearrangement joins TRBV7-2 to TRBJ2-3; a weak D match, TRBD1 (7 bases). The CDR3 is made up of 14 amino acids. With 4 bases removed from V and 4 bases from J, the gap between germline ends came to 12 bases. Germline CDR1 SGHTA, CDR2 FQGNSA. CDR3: CASSSQGRPDTQYF. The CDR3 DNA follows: TGTGCCAGCAGCTCACAGGGGAGGCCAGATACGCAGTATTTT. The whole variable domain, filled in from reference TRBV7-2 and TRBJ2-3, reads GAGVSQSPSNKVTEKGKDVELRCDPISGHTALYWYRQSLGQGLEFLIYFQGNSAPDKSGLPSDRFSAERTGGSVSTLTIQRTQQEDSAVYLCASSSQGRPDTQYFGPGTRLTVL.

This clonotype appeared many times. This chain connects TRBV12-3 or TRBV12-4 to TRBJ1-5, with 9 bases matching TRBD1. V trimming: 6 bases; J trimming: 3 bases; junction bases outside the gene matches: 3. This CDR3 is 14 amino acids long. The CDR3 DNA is TGTGCCAGCAGCTGGGACAGGGTCAATCAGCCCCAGCATTTT. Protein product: CASSWDRVNQPQHF.

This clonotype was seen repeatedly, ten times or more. The DNA of the CDR3 is TGTGCTAGTGTTCGACAGAATAGCAATCAGCCCCAGCATTTT. Residues: CASVRQNSNQPQHF. The V gene is TRBV12-5, the J gene TRBJ1-5, with D perhaps matching TRBD1 (5 bases). V was cut by 7 bases and J by 0 bases, with 10 bases left in between. Germline V CDR1 and CDR2: LGHNT, FRNRAP. This CDR3 is built from 14 residues.

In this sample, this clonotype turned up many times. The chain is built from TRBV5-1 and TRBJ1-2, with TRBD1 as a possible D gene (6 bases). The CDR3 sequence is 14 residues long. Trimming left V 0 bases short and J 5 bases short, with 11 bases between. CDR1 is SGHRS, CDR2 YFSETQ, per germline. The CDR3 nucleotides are TGCGCCAGCAGCTTGGTGGACAGTCCGTATGGCTACACCTTC. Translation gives CASSLVDSPYGYTF.

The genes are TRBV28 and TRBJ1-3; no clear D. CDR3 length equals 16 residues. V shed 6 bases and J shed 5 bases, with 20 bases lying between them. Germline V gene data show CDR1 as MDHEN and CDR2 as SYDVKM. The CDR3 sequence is CASSPYAGSARNTIYF. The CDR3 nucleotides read TGTGCCAGCAGCCCTTACGCAGGATCGGCCCGAAACACCATATATTTT. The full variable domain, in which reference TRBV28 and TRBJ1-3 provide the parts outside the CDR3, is DVKVTQSSRYLVKRTGEKVFLECVQDMDHENMFWYRQDPGLGLRLIYFSYDVKMKEKGDIPEGYSVSREKKERFSLILESASTNQTSMYLCASSPYAGSARNTIYFGEGSWLTVV.

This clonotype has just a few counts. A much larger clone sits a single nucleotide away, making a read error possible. In nucleotides, the CDR3 is TGCGCCAGCAGTGGGTCAAGGACAAGAAGAGGCACTGAAGCTTTCTTT. It encodes CASSGSRTRRGTEAFF. The rearrangement links TRBV10-1 to TRBJ1-1; the D gene is possibly TRBD1 (5 bases). With 4 bases removed from V and 4 bases from J, the gap between germline ends came to 19 bases. The CDR3 covers 16 residues. CDR1 is WNHNN, CDR2 SYGVQD, per germline (reference sequence).

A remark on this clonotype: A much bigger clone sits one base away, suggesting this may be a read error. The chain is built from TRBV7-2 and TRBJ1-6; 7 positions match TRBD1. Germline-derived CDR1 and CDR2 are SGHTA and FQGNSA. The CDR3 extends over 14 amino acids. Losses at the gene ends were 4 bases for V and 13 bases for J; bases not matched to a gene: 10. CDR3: CASSSSTGFSPLHF. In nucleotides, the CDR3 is TGTGCCAGCAGCTCGTCGACAGGGTTCAGCCCCCTCCACTTT.

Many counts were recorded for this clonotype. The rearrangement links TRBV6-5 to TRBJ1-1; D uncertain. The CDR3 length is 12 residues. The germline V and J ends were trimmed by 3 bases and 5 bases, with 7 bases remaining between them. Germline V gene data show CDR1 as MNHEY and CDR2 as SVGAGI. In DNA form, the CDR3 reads TGTGCCAGCAGTTATCAGAGGACTGAAGCTTTCTTT. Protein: CASSYQRTEAFF.

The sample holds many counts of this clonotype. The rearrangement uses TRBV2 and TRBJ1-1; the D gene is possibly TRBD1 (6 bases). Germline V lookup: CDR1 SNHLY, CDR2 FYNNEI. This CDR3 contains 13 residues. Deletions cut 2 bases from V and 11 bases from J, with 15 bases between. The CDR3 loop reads CASSERWDKIAFF. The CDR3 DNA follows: TGTGCCAGCAGTGAAAGATGGGACAAGATCGCTTTCTTT.

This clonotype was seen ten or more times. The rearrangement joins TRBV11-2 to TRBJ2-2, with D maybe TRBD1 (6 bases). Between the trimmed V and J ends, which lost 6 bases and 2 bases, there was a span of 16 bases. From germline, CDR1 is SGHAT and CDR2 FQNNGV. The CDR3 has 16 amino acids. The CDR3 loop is CASRSLRGVNTGELFF. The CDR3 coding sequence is TGTGCCAGCAGATCCCTCAGGGGAGTTAACACCGGGGAGCTGTTTTTT. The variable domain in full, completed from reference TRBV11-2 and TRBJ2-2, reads EAGVAQSPRYKIIEKRQSVAFWCNPISGHATLYWYQQILGQGPKLLIQFQNNGVVDDSQLPKDRFSAERLKGVDSTLKIQPAKLEDSAVYLCASRSLRGVNTGELFFGEGSRLTVL.

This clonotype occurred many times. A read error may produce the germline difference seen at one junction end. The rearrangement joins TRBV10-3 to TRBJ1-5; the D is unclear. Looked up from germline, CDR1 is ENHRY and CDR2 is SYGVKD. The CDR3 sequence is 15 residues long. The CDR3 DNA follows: TGTGCCATCGGTGACCCCAGGCACCGCAATCAGCCCCAGCATTTT. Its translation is CAIGDPRHRNQPQHF.

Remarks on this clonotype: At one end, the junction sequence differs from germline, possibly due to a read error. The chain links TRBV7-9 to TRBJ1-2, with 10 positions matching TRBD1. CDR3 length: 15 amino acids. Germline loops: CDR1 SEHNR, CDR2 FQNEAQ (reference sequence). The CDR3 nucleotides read TGTGCCAACAGCTCCGCCGGGACAGGGGCTGTCGGCTACACCTTC. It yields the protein CANSSAGTGAVGYTF.

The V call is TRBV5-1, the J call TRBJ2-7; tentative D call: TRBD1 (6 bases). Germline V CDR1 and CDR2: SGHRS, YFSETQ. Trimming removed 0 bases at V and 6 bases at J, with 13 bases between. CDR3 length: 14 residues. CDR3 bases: TGCGCCAGCAGCTTGGACAGGGCACTTCGCGAGCAGTACTTC. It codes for CASSLDRALREQYF.

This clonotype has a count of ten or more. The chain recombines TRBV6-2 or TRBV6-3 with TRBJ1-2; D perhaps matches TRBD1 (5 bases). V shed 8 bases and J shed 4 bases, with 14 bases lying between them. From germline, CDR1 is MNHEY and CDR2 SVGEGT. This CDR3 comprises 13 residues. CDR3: CASQPNRSYGYTF. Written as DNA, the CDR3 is TGTGCCAGCCAACCCAACAGGAGCTATGGCTACACCTTC.